Following are 20 T cell receptor beta chains from one sample sequenced in a study of regulatory and conventional T cells in RAG deficiency. Genomic DNA came from blood regulatory T cells gated CD4+ CD25-high CD127-low. Using immunoSEQ multiplex PCR, the repertoire was profiled, and TCRdb retains in-frame clones only, with some absent. This sample has under 30,000 clones; about 89% occur once, and the top ten carry over 0.75%. This sample was shared with a second study, whose subject was regulatory T cells. This second study says: The primer mix had 52 TRBV and 13 TRBJ primers.

The sequenced material came from Tregs sorted from blood. These receptors were collected from a human donor in good health.

The rearrangement links TRBV11-2 to TRBJ2-5; perhaps TRBD2 as D (6 bases). This CDR3 is built from 14 residues. V lost 5 bases and J 5 bases, leaving 15 bases between the germline ends. Germline values: CDR1 SGHAT, CDR2 FQNNGV. CDR3 loop: CASSRRGGGETQYF. The DNA of the CDR3 is TGTGCCAGCAGCCGGAGAGGCGGAGGGGAGACCCAGTACTTC.

The chain is built from TRBV6-1 and TRBJ1-1, with 10 bases identical to TRBD1. Per the germline V gene, CDR1 is MNHNS and CDR2 is SASEGT. J was trimmed by 6 bases and V by 4 bases; bases with no gene match: 11. The CDR3 has 16 amino acids. The CDR3 protein is CASSAPGQGMGAEAFF. The CDR3 coding sequence is TGTGCCAGCAGTGCCCCGGGACAGGGGATGGGGGCTGAAGCTTTCTTT.

The J gene is TRBJ2-5, the V gene TRBV5-6, with D hard to call. The CDR3 totals 13 residues. The V end lost 7 bases, the J end lost 2 bases, and 12 bases lay between the germline ends. Germline CDR1 reads SGHDT; CDR2 reads YYEEEE. The chain's CDR3 is CASSPPGQETQYF. In nucleotides, the CDR3 is TGTGCCAGCTCCCCTCCCGGACAAGAGACCCAGTACTTC.

The chain employs TRBV14 and TRBJ1-6, with D hard to call. This CDR3 comprises 15 residues. CDR1 and CDR2 (germline): SGHDN, FVKESK. Trimming left V 3 bases short and J 0 bases short, with 6 bases between. CDR3 coding DNA: TGTGCCAGCAGCCAGGCGAGCTCCTATAATTCACCCCTCCACTTT. This translates into CASSQASSYNSPLHF.

This chain joins TRBV6-6 and TRBJ1-2; no definite D call. Germline V gene data show CDR1 as MNHNY and CDR2 as SVGAGI (reference sequence). With 7 bases removed from V and 4 bases from J, the gap between germline ends came to 13 bases. This CDR3 is built from 13 residues. CDR3 DNA: TGTGCCAGCACCCCCGACGTCCTCTATGGCTACACCTTC. Its translation: CASTPDVLYGYTF.

The rearrangement links TRBV5-1 to TRBJ2-2; D is undetermined. The germline gives CDR1 SGHRS, CDR2 YFSETQ. Trimming took off 0 bases at V and 0 bases at J, with 6 bases between the two ends. This CDR3 has 15 residues. CDR3 in amino acids: CASSLAEANTGELFF. The CDR3 nucleotides read TGCGCCAGCAGCTTGGCCGAGGCGAACACCGGGGAGCTGTTTTTT.

V gene TRBV6-5 combines with J gene TRBJ1-4; D ambiguous. In germline, CDR1 is MNHEY, CDR2 SVGAGI. The V end lost 0 bases, the J end lost 4 bases, and 12 bases lay between the germline ends. This CDR3 spans 16 amino acids. CDR3 sequence reads: CASSYSIGRFNEKLFF. The CDR3 coding sequence is TGTGCCAGCAGTTACTCTATCGGCAGATTTAATGAAAAACTGTTTTTT.

This chain uses TRBV5-1 with TRBJ1-1; the D is unclear. This CDR3 is 15 amino acids long. The germline V and J ends were trimmed by 1 base and 4 bases, with 14 bases remaining between them. Germline CDR1 reads SGHRS; CDR2 reads YFSETQ. The CDR3 region has the DNA TGCGCCAGCAGCTTGTTGAGGAGGAAGGCCACTGAAGCTTTCTTT. Translating it yields CASSLLRRKATEAFF.

The V call is TRBV7-2, the J call TRBJ2-7, with 9 nucleotides matching TRBD2. Germline loops: CDR1 SGHTA, CDR2 FQGNSA. The V and J ends lost 2 bases and 2 bases, in that order; junction bases with no gene match: 7. There are 16 residues in the CDR3. CDR3 sequence (DNA): TGTGCCAGCAGCTTACAGGCGGGGGGGCTAGCCTACGAGCAGTACTTC. This gives the protein CASSLQAGGLAYEQYF.

The V gene is TRBV5-8, the J gene TRBJ1-4; D remains ambiguous. V lost 7 bases to trimming and J lost 8 bases, with 15 bases between them. The CDR3 sequence is 13 residues long. Per the germline V gene, CDR1 is SGHTS and CDR2 is YDEGEE. CDR3 loop: CASAERWTEKLFF. The CDR3 nucleotides are TGTGCCAGCGCGGAAAGATGGACGGAAAAACTGTTTTTT.

The chain combines TRBV7-2 with TRBJ2-3; D is possibly TRBD2 (5 bases). The CDR3 runs 13 residues. Germline CDR1 SGHTA, CDR2 FQGNSA. The germline V and J ends were trimmed by 4 bases and 6 bases, with 11 bases remaining between them. This CDR3 reads CASSYGGGDTQYF. The CDR3 DNA is TGTGCCAGCAGCTATGGAGGTGGGGATACGCAGTATTTT.

This rearrangement joins TRBV7-3 to TRBJ1-5; no firm D call. Trimming took 1 base from V and 3 from J, leaving 10 bases between them. The CDR3 runs 15 residues. CDR1 is SGHTA, CDR2 FQGTGA, per germline. In nucleotides, the CDR3 is TGTGCCAGCAGCTTAAGTCCCACCGCCAATCAGCCCCAGCATTTT. Encoded protein: CASSLSPTANQPQHF.

The table lists this clone with a count of one. V usage is TRBV6-6 and J usage is TRBJ1-2; the D gene is possibly TRBD1 (5 bases). The CDR3 consists of 12 residues. The germline V gene encodes CDR1 MNHNY and CDR2 SVGAGI (reference sequence). V lost 4 bases, J lost 8 bases, and 11 bases lay in between. The CDR3 loop reads CASSFTGLGYTF. For the CDR3, the DNA is TGTGCCAGCAGTTTTACAGGTTTAGGCTACACCTTC.

The DNA for the CDR3 is TGTGCCAGCAGTTACTTCAGGGGCTACGAGCAGTACTTC. This encodes CASSYFRGYEQYF. The gene calls are TRBV6-5 and TRBJ2-7, with a tentative D call TRBD1 (6 bases). Germline V gene lookup returns CDR1 MNHEY and CDR2 SVGAGI. The CDR3 has 13 residues. Trimming removed 1 base from V and 3 bases from J, with 7 bases in between.

The chain is built from TRBV5-1 and TRBJ2-5, with 7 bases aligning to TRBD2. Germline CDR1 is SGHRS and CDR2 is YFSETQ. With V trimmed by 4 bases and J by 0 bases, 6 bases remained unmatched. The CDR3 loop spans 15 amino acids. CDR3 residues: CASSKSGLDQETQYF. Written as DNA, the CDR3 is TGCGCCAGCAGCAAGTCCGGACTAGACCAAGAGACCCAGTACTTC.

The rearrangement joins TRBV4-1 to TRBJ2-5, with D hard to call. The CDR3 loop spans 13 amino acids. Trimming cost V 0 bases and J 6 bases, with 8 bases left between them. Germline-derived CDR1 and CDR2 are MGHRA and YSYEKL. CDR3 bases: TGCGCCAGCAGCCAAGATCCGAAACAGACCCAGTACTTC. Translating gives CASSQDPKQTQYF.

The J gene is TRBJ1-1, the V gene TRBV18; perhaps TRBD1 as D (5 bases). V dropped 3 bases and J dropped 5 bases, with 10 bases sitting between them. CDR3 size: 13 residues. CDR1 KGHSH and CDR2 LQKENI come from the germline V gene. The CDR3 DNA reads TGTGCCAGCTCACCCTCGGGGACTACTGAAGCTTTCTTT. Its protein is CASSPSGTTEAFF. The full variable domain, with the rest looked up from reference TRBV18 and TRBJ1-1, is NAGVMQNPRHLVRRRGQEARLRCSPMKGHSHVYWYRQLPEEGLKFMVYLQKENIIDESGMPKERFSAEFPKEGPSILRIQQVVRGDSAAYFCASSPSGTTEAFFGQGTRLTVV.

The gene calls are TRBV2 and TRBJ1-4; TRBD1 matches at 8 bases. The CDR3 totals 14 residues. V lost 5 bases and J lost 8; bases outside the gene matches: 7. Germline V CDR1 and CDR2: SNHLY, FYNNEI. Here the CDR3 DNA reads TGTGCCAGCAGTTTGGACAGGGCTTGGGAAAAACTGTTTTTT. This gives the protein CASSLDRAWEKLFF.

The chain links TRBV18 to TRBJ2-7; tentatively, D is TRBD1 (6 bases). Trimming removed 5 bases at V and 3 bases at J, with 17 bases between. The CDR3 covers 15 residues. The germline V gene encodes CDR1 KGHSH and CDR2 LQKENI. CDR3 region: CASSKNPTGFYEQYF. The CDR3 bases are TGTGCCAGCTCAAAAAATCCTACAGGGTTCTACGAGCAGTACTTC.

The count of this clone is one. The V call is TRBV9, the J call TRBJ2-2; 8 nucleotides agree with TRBD2. The CDR3 length is 16 residues. CDR1 and CDR2 (germline): SGDLS, YYNGEE. V was clipped by 4 bases and J by 1 base; unmatched bases: 6. CDR3 sequence: CASSRIAGMNTGELFF. For the CDR3, the DNA is TGTGCCAGCAGCCGGATAGCGGGGATGAACACCGGGGAGCTGTTTTTT.